This TCR beta chain was captured by sequencing in a study of tumor and adjacent non-tumor tissue in lung cancer. TCRbeta libraries were built with three rounds of nested PCR, modified from ARM-PCR. TCRdb used MiXCR to reprocess the multiplex PCR reads, holding one entry per CDR3 protein. Of some 68,000 distinct CDR3 sequences listed, 76% were seen once; the top ten hold 40% to 50%. RNA was extracted from bulk tissue without any cell sorting. Distant lung tissue was collected more than 3 cm away from the tumor edge. The CDR3 has 13 residues. Trimming pared 6 bases from V and 6 bases from J, leaving 14 bases between. Germline CDR1 reads SQVTM; CDR2 reads ANQGSEA. A note on this clonotype: Its antigen is undetermined.

Study-wide results and limits: Normal lung showed higher cumulative top 100 clone frequency than tumor.

Sequenced: distant non-tumor lung tissue. The V call is TRBV29-1, the J call TRBJ1-4; no firm D call. The receptor was derived from a man aged 55 to 70 with non-small cell lung cancer. For the CDR3, the DNA is TGCAGCGTAACGGGGTCGTCTGATGAAAAACTGTTTTTT. This codes for CSVTGSSDEKLFF.